Here is one TCR beta chain with its context. The PCR ran on 60 Vbeta and 13 Jbeta primers. Libraries were prepared by immunoSEQ multiplex PCR; TCRdb keeps only in-frame clonotypes and omits some of them. This sample carries around 200,000 clones, roughly 80% of them seen once, and the ten largest clones take approximately 0.8%. V was clipped by 0 bases and J by 4 bases, with 7 bases between them. This CDR3 is built from 14 residues. Per the germline V gene, CDR1 is MNHEY and CDR2 is SVGAGI. This specimen comes from a study of cytomegalovirus exposure and HLA in healthy donors. The sequence derives from a woman between 18 and 30 years old in good health and CMV-seronegative. V gene TRBV6-5 combines with J gene TRBJ1-5; no clear D gene. Source material: PBMCs. For the CDR3, the DNA is TGTGCCAGCAGTTACTCGTCCAGTAATCAGCCCCAGCATTTT. Translation gives CASSYSSSNQPQHF.